The clone carrying this T cell receptor beta chain was seen more than once but under ten times. Antigen specificity is unknown. V lost 5 bases to trimming and J lost 2 bases, with 10 bases between them. The CDR3 runs 13 residues. The germline V gene has CDR1 MDHEN and CDR2 SYDVKM. Exclusion of a patient resulted from uncontrolled infection, other autoimmune disease, pregnancy or lactation. Out of over 7.5 ml of fresh peripheral blood came the PBMCs. This sample is drawn from a study of T cells in Graves' hyperthyroidism and ophthalmopathy. Study conclusions and caveats: Most expanded thyroid clonotypes above 0.001 recurred in blood. Before onset, by a median of around six months, the model predicted ophthalmopathy.

RNA transcripts provided the source from which TCR beta CDR3 regions were amplified. The primer set for the first-round RT-PCR of the TCR CDR3 was HTBI. MiXCR, run by TCRdb on the multiplex PCR reads, gives a single entry per CDR3 protein. Of approximately 420,000 distinct CDR3 sequences in the sample, 15% were seen once. The V and J genes are TRBV28 and TRBJ2-7; unclear D gene. This clonotype originated in a woman aged 25 to 39 with Graves' hyperthyroidism. Material: blood. Written as DNA, the CDR3 is TGTGCCAGCAGTCTCCCATTGGCCTACGAGCAGTACTTC. As protein: CASSLPLAYEQYF.